One T cell receptor (beta chain) is described in this entry. This entry is derived from a study of blood T cell repertoires in COVID-19. Study as a whole: Some COVID-19 samples were acute and others convalescent; all came from the United States, Italy and Spain. From T cells, B-cell-depleted T cells, or PBMCs came the material, which was cDNA or gDNA.

The table came from immunoSEQ multiplex PCR; TCRdb's copy has only in-frame clones and leaves some out. Of about 240,000 clones in the sample, around 89% are singletons; the top ten hold approximately 3.7%. Germline CDR1 and CDR2: KGHDR and SFDVKD. The CDR3 totals 14 residues. Losses at the gene ends were 4 bases for V and 1 base for J; bases not matched to a gene: 3. Cohorts were determined from participant-reported clinical history. This TCR derives from a woman between 25 and 40 years old who had recovered from COVID-19. The sample consisted of PBMCs or T cells enriched from blood (not recorded which). The J gene is TRBJ2-7, the V gene TRBV24-1; the match to TRBD1 covers 7 bases. The CDR3 nucleotides are TGTGCCACCAGTGAATCGACAGGGTCCTACGAGCAGTACTTC. Encoded protein: CATSESTGSYEQYF.